The 6 T cell receptor beta chains given below trace back to one sample, sequenced in a study of CD8+ T cells in alopecia areata. Time point specified: mouse skin 6 weeks after grafting, around onset of hair loss. Sequencing used cDNA as its template, made by extracting RNA and reverse transcribing it. TCRdb's table, derived via immunoSEQ multiplex PCR, lists solely in-frame clones and lacks some. The data show around 5,900 clones, with none appearing a single time. The material sequenced was skin, taken at week 6. These TCRs come from a C3H/HeJ mouse with alopecia areata. The mouse strain carries the MHC haplotype H2-k.

In this sample, this clone turned up many times. Germline and genes here are mouse. The read halts 3 residues ahead of the CDR3 end, with the missing end drawn from the germline J gene. The rearrangement uses TRBV16 and TRBJ1-3; 10 positions agree with TRBD1. CDR3 length: 17 amino acids. J gave up 0 bases and V 2 bases, and 4 bases lay outside the gene matches. The germline V gene encodes CDR1 SGHSA and CDR2 FRNQAP. The sequenced part of the CDR3 DNA is TGTGCAAGCAGCTTAAGAGGGACAGGGGATTCTGGAAATACG. This sequence encodes CASSLRGTGDSGNT. In full, the CDR3 reads CASSLRGTGDSGNTLYF.

By share of the sample, this clone is large. The listed genes are named as in mouse. The CDR3 end lies 4 residues beyond the end of the read and is filled in from the germline J gene. The rearrangement joins TRBV19 to TRBJ2-5; 7 nucleotides align to TRBD1. Germline trimming cut 2 bases from V and 3 bases from J; bases unmatched to any gene: 3. Germline CDR1 and CDR2: FNHDT and SITEND (reference sequence). The CDR3 is 14 amino acids. The CDR3 reads CASSMADRQDTQYF. CDR3 bases read: TGTGCCAGCAGTATGGCGGACAGGCAAGAC.

In this sample, this clone turned up a few times. The listed genes are named as in mouse. The CDR3 end lies 4 residues beyond the end of the read and is filled in from the germline J gene. The chain combines TRBV13-1 with TRBJ2-3, with 8 bases lining up with TRBD2. With V trimmed by 4 bases and J by 0 bases, 1 base remained unmatched. The CDR3 extends over 14 amino acids. Germline V CDR1 and CDR2: NSHNY, SYGAGN. The CDR3 bases that were read are TGTGCCAGCAGTTACTGGGGGAGTGCAGAA. Protein product: CASSYWGSAE. The CDR3 in full is CASSYWGSAETLYF.

A few counts support this clone. Germline and genes: mouse. The read ends 3 residues early relative to the CDR3; the germline J gene fills the gap. This rearrangement joins TRBV5 to TRBJ1-6; D gene ambiguous. TRBJ1-6 is placed among ORFs of uncertain function. This CDR3 has 15 amino acids. Germline lookup yields CDR1 LGHNA and CDR2 YNLKQL (reference sequence). Between the trimmed V and J ends, which lost 4 bases and 0 bases, there was a span of 7 bases. The CDR3 sequence: CASSPQPSYNSPLYF. CDR3 bases read: TGTGCCAGCAGCCCCCAGCCTTCCTATAATTCGCCC.

In this sample, this clone turned up many times. Genes and germline are mouse. The CDR3 is cut off 4 residues early in the read; its end comes from the germline J gene. The chain combines TRBV1 with TRBJ2-7; the match to TRBD2 covers 13 bases. CDR1 is NSQYPW, CDR2 LRSPGD, per germline (reference sequence). CDR3 length: 15 residues. Partial CDR3 DNA: TGCACCTGCAGTGCGCGGGACTGGGGGGGTTAT. It encodes CTCSARDWGGY. The full CDR3 reads CTCSARDWGGYEQYF.

This clone was seen only a few times. Germline and genes here are mouse. Sequencing ends 4 residues short of the CDR3 end; the germline J gene provides the rest. This chain joins TRBV31 and TRBJ1-1; TRBD1 is a possible D gene (6 bases). Germline V gives CDR1 GKSSPN, CDR2 SITVG. CDR3 length equals 12 residues. The covered CDR3 bases are TGTGCCTGGAGTCTACGGGACAAA. Its protein is CAWSLRDK. The complete CDR3 protein is CAWSLRDKEVFF.